The rows below give T cell receptor beta chains drawn from one sample of a study of beta chain features in type 1 diabetes. Clones were sequenced by immunoSEQ multiplex PCR, and TCRdb holds only the in-frame ones, with some missing. Among some 660,000 clones listed, 11% to 15% were seen once. Sample: naive CD4+ T cells from blood. These receptors all come from a man between 18 and 29 years old with type 1 diabetes. CDR3s include the opening cysteine and the closing phenylalanine or tryptophan.

v_gene,j_gene,CDR3aa
TRBV7-9,TRBJ1-5,CASSSLLGTTLSQPQHF
TRBV30,TRBJ1-1,CAWSVLDTEAFF
TRBV19,TRBJ2-7,CASSIQRDAYEQYF
TRBV11-2,TRBJ2-7,CASSLDRGTYEQYF
TRBV2,TRBJ2-3,CAQREGRTDTQYF
TRBV28,TRBJ1-2,CASSLNRGANYGYTF
TRBV29-1,TRBJ2-1,CSGGTGKNEQFF
TRBV7-2,TRBJ2-7,CASSLGVTGEQGQYF
TRBV6-5,TRBJ2-7,CASRATGGAVHEQYF
TRBV11-3,TRBJ2-1,CASSLGTSGGNEQFF
TRBV5-1,TRBJ2-1,CASSSLSGGYNEQFF
TRBV9,TRBJ1-2,CASSVGWAGYTF
TRBV19,TRBJ2-5,CASGWETQYF
TRBV7-2,TRBJ2-7,CASSFPQGEQYF
TRBV5-1,TRBJ2-3,CASSWGTSGSTDTQYF
TRBV30,TRBJ1-2,CAWSVTGTGYTF
TRBV4-1,TRBJ1-4,CASSQALTGAEKLFF
TRBV4-3,TRBJ2-1,CASSQDKQGPFSYNEQFF
TRBV27,TRBJ1-5,CASSPLSLFWGNQPQHF
TRBV5-8,TRBJ2-4,CASSLAGFWEDIQYF
TRBV10-3,TRBJ2-1,CAISERHNYNEQFF
TRBV28,TRBJ1-4,CASTSLQGYEKLFF
TRBV29-1,TRBJ2-3,CSVDEGADTQYF
TRBV10-1,TRBJ1-5,CASSENSNQPQHF
TRBV4-3,TRBJ2-1,CASSQRGGEQFF
TRBV27,TRBJ1-2,CASSPLERYGYTF
TRBV7-9,TRBJ1-2,CASSPRTGAQGGYTF
TRBV7-2,TRBJ2-3,CASSLARTSGRVNTDTQYF
TRBV29-1,TRBJ2-3,CSGDRGTDTQYF
TRBV9,TRBJ1-6,CASSALSSYNSPLHF
TRBV5-4,TRBJ1-1,CASSSAVNTEAFF
TRBV7-2,TRBJ2-7,CASSLGDRSSYEQYF
TRBV4-1,TRBJ1-5,CASSQNRARDIYSNQPQHF
TRBV10-3,TRBJ1-3,CAISESGPGRNGNTIYF
TRBV19,TRBJ2-1,CASMGQGAGGQFF
TRBV9,TRBJ2-3,CASSVGGIAVTDTQYF
TRBV5-1,TRBJ2-4,CASSLAQGTDIQYF
TRBV30,TRBJ2-5,CAWSTRWGQGETQYF
TRBV6-5,TRBJ1-1,CASRSGTVNTEAFF
TRBV30,TRBJ2-1,CAWSVRWAEQFF
TRBV23-1,TRBJ1-5,CASSQSKEDSNQPQHF
TRBV19,TRBJ1-1,CASSIGDRVTEAFF
TRBV23-1,TRBJ2-7,CASPRRATYEQYF
TRBV5-6,TRBJ1-5,CASSLGGGPGSGQPQHF
TRBV20-1,TRBJ1-2,CSALPEYTF
TRBV6-6,TRBJ2-7,CASSSSGGTYEQYF
TRBV7-6,TRBJ2-1,CASSSTSGAYNEQFF
TRBV28,TRBJ1-2,CASSLTRGYTF
TRBV30,TRBJ1-2,CAWINGLANYGYTF
TRBV9,TRBJ2-1,CASSVAPPASGGAKEQFF
TRBV18,TRBJ2-3,CASSPSGSSTDTQYF
TRBV28,TRBJ2-7,CASSLSGTEQYF
TRBV6-5,TRBJ2-7,CASSSGPSYEQYF